A single sample is the source of the 30 T cell receptor beta chains below, sequenced in a study of human T cells and chemical hapten exposure. One entry per CDR3 protein, called by TCRdb with MiXCR from the RACE reads. The table shows approximately 350,000 distinct CDR3 sequences, with around 7% occurring only once. Noted time point: patch test 1, 2 weeks after DPC sensitization. Treatment meaning: therapeutic diphenylcyclopropenone sensitization with weekly scalp DPC. Material: whole blood, obtained in connection with sensitization to the hapten diphenylcyclopropenone (DPC). These receptors all come from a woman aged 18-30 years with alopecia areata. Some clones in this sample may be carry-over from other donors' samples.

The gene calls are TRBV7-2 and TRBJ2-3, with 8 positions matching TRBD2. J lost 5 bases, V lost 6 bases, and 7 bases had no gene match. Germline assignment: CDR1 SGHTA and CDR2 FQGNSA. The CDR3 sequence is 14 residues long. CDR3 DNA: TGTGCCAGCAGGAAAGGACTAGCCAAAGATACGCAGTATTTT. This gives the protein CASRKGLAKDTQYF.

CDR3 in DNA: TGCAGTGCCAAATCCTCCGGGACAGTGAACACTGAAGCTTTCTTT. Translation: CSAKSSGTVNTEAFF. The chain links TRBV20-1 to TRBJ1-1; 7 bases map to TRBD1. There are 15 residues in the CDR3. V shed 6 bases, J shed 0 bases, and the junction held 10 bases outside the gene matches. Germline V gene lookup returns CDR1 DFQATT and CDR2 SNEGSKA (reference sequence).

This clonotype was detected ten times or more. This chain joins TRBV4-3 and TRBJ2-3; D is unclear. This CDR3 contains 13 residues. Germline CDR1 reads LGHNA; CDR2 reads YSLEER. Trimming stripped 0 bases from V and 3 bases from J, with 4 bases between. In DNA, the CDR3 is TGCGCCAGCAGCCAAGAACCGACAGATACGCAGTATTTT. Its protein product is CASSQEPTDTQYF.

This clonotype occurred many times. The chain uses TRBV12-3 or TRBV12-4 and TRBJ2-5; 7 nucleotides match TRBD1. The CDR3 contains 16 residues. The V gene end was trimmed by 4 bases and the J gene end by 3 bases; junction bases not matched to a gene: 11. The chain's CDR3 is CASSYLTGLKEETQYF. The CDR3 bases are TGTGCCAGCAGTTATTTGACAGGGTTAAAGGAAGAGACCCAGTACTTC.

This clonotype was counted ten times or more. V and J are TRBV28 and TRBJ2-3; TRBD2 matches at 8 bases. The CDR3 has 16 residues. The V segment lost 4 bases and the J segment 2 bases; nucleotides outside the gene matches: 8. Germline CDR1 reads MDHEN; CDR2 reads SYDVKM. The CDR3 coding sequence is TGTGCCAGCAGTTCCTATAGCGGGGAGACCACAGATACGCAGTATTTT. This codes for CASSSYSGETTDTQYF.

This clonotype was detected many times. CDR3 residues: CASSYSHTGELFF. In DNA, the CDR3 is TGTGCCAGCAGTTACTCTCACACCGGGGAGCTGTTTTTT. The chain couples TRBV6-2 or TRBV6-3 to TRBJ2-2; D gene ambiguous. Trimming stripped 0 bases from V and 3 bases from J, with 2 bases between. The CDR3 contains 13 residues. Germline CDR1 is MNHEY and CDR2 is SVGEGT.

This clonotype was counted between two and nine times. V usage is TRBV5-4 and J usage is TRBJ2-3; 11 bases are a match to TRBD2. The CDR3 totals 14 residues. V lost 6 bases and J lost 2; bases outside the gene matches: 2. Germline CDR1 is SGHNT and CDR2 is YYREEE (reference sequence). The CDR3 DNA reads TGTGCCAGCAAGACTAGCGGGGTCACAGATACGCAGTATTTT. As protein: CASKTSGVTDTQYF.

The genes are TRBV7-8 and TRBJ2-3; the D is unclear. The CDR3 is 14 amino acids. The V gene's germline CDR1 is SGHVS and CDR2 FQNEAQ. V lost 2 bases and J 1 base, leaving 7 bases between the germline ends. The CDR3, as DNA: TGTGCCAGCAGCTTAATGTCGGGCACAGATACGCAGTATTTT. This translates into CASSLMSGTDTQYF.

In this sample, this clonotype turned up a few times. The chain carries TRBV6-2 or TRBV6-3 and TRBJ1-5, with D unresolved. The ends were cut back, 8 bases at V and 0 bases at J, with 8 bases in the middle. Germline V gene data show CDR1 as MNHEY and CDR2 as SVGEGT. The CDR3 runs 13 residues. CDR3 loop: CASETDSNQPQHF. DNA of the CDR3: TGTGCCAGCGAGACGGATAGCAATCAGCCCCAGCATTTT.

This clonotype was counted between two and nine times. The chain has TRBV6-2 or TRBV6-3 and TRBJ1-6; D is uncertain. Trimming pared 0 bases from V and 9 bases from J, leaving 12 bases between. The CDR3 has 15 amino acids. Germline CDR1 MNHEY, CDR2 SVGEGT. CDR3 bases: TGTGCCAGCAGTTACTCGCCCGGGGTCGGTTCACCCCTCCACTTT. Encoded protein: CASSYSPGVGSPLHF.

V is TRBV2 and J is TRBJ1-1; D not certain. Between the trimmed V and J ends, which lost 9 bases and 2 bases, there was a span of 13 bases. The length of the CDR3 is 13 residues. CDR1 is SNHLY, CDR2 FYNNEI, per germline. The CDR3 protein is CAREGRLNTEAFF. The CDR3, as DNA: TGTGCCAGAGAAGGACGGCTAAACACTGAAGCTTTCTTT.

This clonotype came up many times. This chain uses TRBV29-1 with TRBJ1-2, with D hard to call. Trimming removed 7 bases from V and 0 bases from J, with 15 bases in between. From germline, CDR1 is SQVTM and CDR2 ANQGSEA. This CDR3 has 14 amino acids. The CDR3 loop is CSAEAEKANYGYTF. In nucleotides, the CDR3 is TGCAGCGCCGAAGCCGAAAAGGCTAACTATGGCTACACCTTC.

V is TRBV9 and J is TRBJ2-3; weak D call: TRBD1 (6 bases). Germline V gene data show CDR1 as SGDLS and CDR2 as YYNGEE. V was shortened by 0 bases and J by 1 base, with 6 bases between the two germline ends. This CDR3 has 14 residues. CDR3 nucleotide sequence: TGTGCCAGCAGCGTAGACAGGGGCACAGATACGCAGTATTTT. It specifies CASSVDRGTDTQYF.

The chain has TRBV7-2 and TRBJ2-1, with 12 bases fitting TRBD2. Germline CDR1 and CDR2: SGHTA and FQGNSA. This CDR3 is 16 amino acids long. J gave up 4 bases and V 1 base, and 2 bases lay outside the gene matches. The CDR3 nucleotides read TGTGCCAGCAGCTTAGGGGGGACTAGCGGGTACAATGAGCAGTTCTTC. Protein: CASSLGGTSGYNEQFF.

The sample holds a few counts of this clonotype. The gene calls are TRBV7-2 and TRBJ2-3; the match to TRBD2 covers 7 bases. CDR3 length: 16 amino acids. The trim removed 5 bases at V and 1 base at J, leaving 9 bases unmatched. CDR1 and CDR2 (germline): SGHTA, FQGNSA. CDR3 bases: TGTGCCAGCAGCCCTGGGCGGGGGTTCGGCACAGATACGCAGTATTTT. Translation gives CASSPGRGFGTDTQYF.

This CDR3 reads CASSSTGDPYQPQHF. The CDR3 nucleotides are TGTGCCAGCAGTTCCACAGGGGACCCCTATCAGCCCCAGCATTTT. The rearrangement links TRBV5-5 to TRBJ1-5, with 7 bases aligning to TRBD1. The CDR3 has 15 amino acids. Trimming took 5 bases from V and 5 from J; bases not matched to a gene: 10. Looked up from germline, CDR1 is SGHKS and CDR2 is YYEKEE (reference sequence).

The chain employs TRBV6-1 and TRBJ2-2; 11 bases agree with TRBD2. V lost 3 bases and J lost 7; bases outside the gene matches: 7. Germline V gene sequence: CDR1 MNHNS, CDR2 SASEGT. The length of the CDR3 is 16 residues. CDR3 protein: CASSDLAGGRNGELFF. Here the CDR3 DNA reads TGTGCCAGCAGTGATCTAGCGGGGGGACGAAACGGGGAGCTGTTTTTT.

The CDR3 bases are TGTGCCAGTAGTACATACCCAGGGGGTCTGGGCAATCAGCCCCAGCATTTT. Its translation is CASSTYPGGLGNQPQHF. V gene TRBV19 combines with J gene TRBJ1-5; 7 positions match TRBD1. The CDR3 extends over 17 amino acids. The V gene end was trimmed by 4 bases and the J gene end by 2 bases; junction bases not matched to a gene: 11. Germline V gene lookup returns CDR1 LNHDA and CDR2 SQIVND (reference sequence).

The CDR3 DNA reads TGTGCCAGCAGCTTAGCCACGACAAAAGTGGAGTACTTC. This sequence encodes CASSLATTKVEYF. This chain joins TRBV7-9 and TRBJ2-7; D not resolved. Germline assignment: CDR1 SEHNR and CDR2 FQNEAQ (reference sequence). This CDR3 has 13 residues. Trimming removed 0 bases at V and 11 bases at J, with 14 bases between.

This clonotype was found many times. The genes are TRBV18 and TRBJ2-1; D might be TRBD1 or TRBD2, each matching 5 bases. Looked up from germline, CDR1 is KGHSH and CDR2 is LQKENI. This CDR3 has 13 amino acids. V lost 10 bases and J lost 0, with 10 bases in between. Here the CDR3 DNA reads TGTGCCACCCGAGGGACCTCCTACAATGAGCAGTTCTTC. Amino acids: CATRGTSYNEQFF.

This clonotype was counted at least ten times. This rearrangement joins TRBV12-3 or TRBV12-4 to TRBJ1-1; TRBD1 aligns across 9 bases. The length of the CDR3 is 14 residues. The junction had 6 bases not matched to a gene; V was cut back by 6 bases and J by 4 bases. CDR3 sequence: CASRQGQGATEAFF. The CDR3 DNA sequence: TGTGCCAGCAGGCAGGGACAGGGAGCCACTGAAGCTTTCTTT.

This clonotype was counted between two and nine times. Germline and junction disagree at one end, which may indicate a read error. The rearrangement uses TRBV6-2 or TRBV6-3 and TRBJ1-2; tentative D call: TRBD1 (6 bases). CDR1 is MNHEY and CDR2 is SVGEGT in the germline V gene. The CDR3 contains 16 residues. The CDR3 bases are TGTGCCAGCAGCTACTCCAGGGGATCAACTAACTATGGCTACACCTTC. Residues: CASSYSRGSTNYGYTF.

The chain has TRBV4-2 and TRBJ1-1; D not certain. The CDR3 has 17 amino acids. Germline V gene lookup returns CDR1 LGHNA and CDR2 YNFKEQ. V lost 1 base and J lost 0, with 15 bases in between. The CDR3 protein is CASSQGIGQEVNTEAFF. For the CDR3, the DNA is TGTGCCAGCAGCCAAGGGATAGGTCAGGAGGTGAACACTGAAGCTTTCTTT.

This chain joins TRBV5-5 and TRBJ1-5; D may be TRBD1 (6 bases). Trimming cost V 0 bases and J 7 bases, with 14 bases left between them. Germline V gene sequence: CDR1 SGHKS, CDR2 YYEKEE (reference sequence). This CDR3 contains 15 residues. The CDR3, as DNA: TGTGCCAGCAGCTTGGTGCCAGGGGTAGACCAGCCCCAGCATTTT. This translates into CASSLVPGVDQPQHF.

This clonotype appeared a few times. CDR3 region: CASSFPENTEAFF. CDR3 nucleotides: TGTGCCAGCAGTTTCCCAGAGAACACTGAAGCTTTCTTT. This chain connects TRBV12-3 or TRBV12-4 to TRBJ1-1, with D hard to call. This CDR3 is 13 amino acids long. V shed 3 bases and J shed 1 base, with 6 bases lying between them.

This clonotype was seen a handful of times. V is TRBV4-1 and J is TRBJ1-1; D is undetermined. Trimming removed 0 bases from V and 7 bases from J, with 6 bases in between. CDR3 length: 12 residues. Germline V lookup: CDR1 MGHRA, CDR2 YSYEKL. CDR3 sequence: CASSQESGEAFF. CDR3 in DNA: TGCGCCAGCAGCCAAGAGTCCGGTGAAGCTTTCTTT.

This clonotype has ten or more counts. The genes are TRBV7-2 and TRBJ2-5; D gene unclear. Germline V gene sequence: CDR1 SGHTA, CDR2 FQGNSA. This CDR3 region has 11 residues. V lost 1 base, J lost 7 bases, and 4 bases lay in between. Written as DNA, the CDR3 is TGTGCCAGCAGCTTAGAGAGGACCCAGTACTTC. Its translation: CASSLERTQYF. The full variable domain, completed using reference TRBV7-2 and TRBJ2-5, is GAGVSQSPSNKVTEKGKDVELRCDPISGHTALYWYRQSLGQGLEFLIYFQGNSAPDKSGLPSDRFSAERTGGSVSTLTIQRTQQEDSAVYLCASSLERTQYFGPGTRLLVL.

This clonotype was found a few times. J is TRBJ2-2 and V is TRBV7-6; TRBD1 matches at 9 bases. CDR3 size: 17 residues. Trimming at V came to 5 bases and at J to 6 bases, leaving 13 bases not matched to a gene. CDR1 and CDR2 (germline): SGHVS, FNYEAQ. The CDR3 nucleotides read TGTGCCAGCAGCCCGGGGAAGGGACAGGGTCAGGCCGGGGAGCTGTTTTTT. Encoded protein: CASSPGKGQGQAGELFF.

The genes are TRBV29-1 and TRBJ1-1; TRBD1 might be the D (6 bases). The CDR3 covers 13 residues. Germline lookup yields CDR1 SQVTM and CDR2 ANQGSEA. V lost 6 bases and J 7 bases, leaving 18 bases between the germline ends. CDR3 sequence reads: CSVRDNPGFEAFF. The CDR3 DNA reads TGCAGCGTACGGGACAACCCGGGGTTTGAAGCTTTCTTT.

This clonotype was found a few times. The chain employs TRBV7-2 and TRBJ1-3, with D perhaps TRBD1 (5 bases). V was cut by 2 bases and J by 0 bases, with 11 bases left in between. This CDR3 is built from 16 residues. CDR1 is SGHTA and CDR2 is FQGNSA in the germline V gene. In DNA, the CDR3 is TGTGCCAGCAGCTTAATCGGGGCGGGCTCTGGAAACACCATATATTTT. Encoded protein: CASSLIGAGSGNTIYF.